This entry describes one TCR beta chain. This clone was observed a few times. Its target antigen remains unknown. Base qualities were left out, and no much larger clone turns up one base away. Receptors were amplified or captured by the immunoSEQ multiplex PCR assay. TCRdb limited this immuneACCESS table to in-frame rearrangements with V and J called. A share of clones is missing; checked studies link under half to unresolved V genes, and the rest is unexplained. The sample table lists approximately 92,000 clones, approximately 94% of them with a count of one. The ten most abundant clones make up 0.99% of the sample. The CDR3, from cysteine to phenylalanine, totals 13 residues. Just the 39-base CDR3 DNA is kept, in frame starting at base 1. Looking up the germline V gene (reference sequence) yields CDR1 WNHNN and CDR2 SYGVQD. V drops 4 bases and J drops 4 bases, leaving 8 bases in between. This sample was taken from a study of T cell changes during pregnancy in multiple sclerosis (dated 2019 in TCRdb). Notes on the research overall: The study examined how the T cell repertoire changed over the course of pregnancy in women with multiple sclerosis.

This sequence originates from a female donor with multiple sclerosis, enrolled in a pregnancy study. The sequence links TRBV10-1 to TRBJ1-5, with no reliable assignment of the D segment. The material was peripheral blood, obtained after pregnancy. This receptor carries the CDR3 CASSVGVNQPQHF. The DNA reads as follows: TGCGCCAGCAGTGTAGGAGTTAATCAGCCCCAGCATTTT.